This T cell receptor (beta chain) is drawn from a study of CD8 T cells in ankylosing spondylitis. Study observations and caveats: Reports of some motif variants in reactive arthritis synovial fluid and blood predate this one. Clones tied to disease were said to be significantly enriched in matched ankylosing spondylitis synovial fluid. A motif in TCR beta, a set of several highly homologous variants, appeared characteristic of ankylosing spondylitis blood.

Looked up from germline, CDR1 is KGHSH and CDR2 is LQKENI. The CDR3 loop spans 15 amino acids. V shed 3 bases and J shed 5 bases, with 16 bases lying between them. One entry per CDR3 protein, called by TCRdb with MiXCR from the 5' RACE reads. The data show 350,000 or so distinct CDR3 sequences, about 15% seen once. In regard to this clonotype: Its antigen is not identified.

Sequenced: blood, either unsorted or a sorted T cell fraction (not recorded which). The TCR sequence derives from a male donor with ankylosing spondylitis or in good health (not recorded which). J is TRBJ1-1 and V is TRBV18; D is unclear. This CDR3 is CASSPSPNGETEAFF. CDR3 nucleotides: TGTGCCAGCTCACCGTCTCCGAACGGGGAAACTGAAGCTTTCTTT. The full variable domain, its missing parts supplied by reference TRBV18 and TRBJ1-1, is NAGVMQNPRHLVRRRGQEARLRCSPMKGHSHVYWYRQLPEEGLKFMVYLQKENIIDESGMPKERFSAEFPKEGPSILRIQQVVRGDSAAYFCASSPSPNGETEAFFGQGTRLTVV.